This T cell receptor beta chain appears in the sequencing data of a study of OX40 agonist ivuxolimab in advanced cancers. The germline V gene has CDR1 SGHVS and CDR2 FNYEAQ. Germline trimming cut 4 bases from V and 0 bases from J; bases unmatched to any gene: 12. This CDR3 is built from 18 residues. Libraries were prepared by immunoSEQ multiplex PCR; TCRdb keeps only in-frame clonotypes and omits some of them. The sample gives about 80,000 clones, roughly 88% of which show up once; approximately 2% is in the top ten. The chain couples TRBV7-6 to TRBJ1-3; TRBD1 agrees at 7 bases. The sample in question was CD4+ or CD8+ T cells sorted from blood, obtained in a trial of the OX40 agonist ivuxolimab. This TCR derives from an adult with an advanced solid tumor such as melanoma, head and neck, liver or kidney cancer. The CDR3 protein is CASSWSGGGWSSGNTIYF. In DNA form, the CDR3 reads TGTGCCAGCAGCTGGTCAGGGGGAGGATGGAGCTCTGGAAACACCATATATTTT.